These 7 T cell receptor beta chains were sequenced from one sample in a study of Ad26.COV2.S vaccination and SARS-CoV-2 variants. Only in-frame clones appear in the TCRdb table, and some are missing; sequencing was by immunoSEQ multiplex PCR. The sample lists 300,000 to 500,000 clones, about nine tenths occurring once. This sample's treatment: approximately 18 received Ad26.COV2.S at low or high dose, single or two shots; about 5 received placebo; per-sample allocation not given. On day 63 after the first injection, vaccine and placebo recipients gave samples. The material sequenced was peripheral blood, taken in a trial of Ad26.COV2.S vaccine versus placebo. These receptors all stem from a person between 18 and 65 years old who received the Ad26.COV2.S COVID-19 vaccine or a placebo.

J is TRBJ2-6 and V is TRBV19; TRBD1 or TRBD2 may be the D gene (6 bases each). V lost 3 bases and J lost 2, with 11 bases in between. Germline V gene lookup returns CDR1 LNHDA and CDR2 SQIVND (reference sequence). This CDR3 comprises 16 residues. CDR3: CASSIPGGAGANVLTF. In nucleotides, the CDR3 is TGTGCCAGTAGTATTCCCGGGGGCGCTGGGGCCAACGTCCTGACTTTC.

Here the CDR3 DNA reads TGTGCCAGCAGTTACTTTCGGGGGAATCAGCCCCAGCATTTT. As protein: CASSYFRGNQPQHF. The V gene is TRBV6-5, the J gene TRBJ1-5, with TRBD1 as a possible D gene (5 bases). Trimming took off 1 base at V and 4 bases at J, with 8 bases between the two ends. Germline V lookup: CDR1 MNHEY, CDR2 SVGAGI. The CDR3 runs 14 residues.

The chain is built from TRBV6-2 or TRBV6-3 and TRBJ2-7; possibly TRBD1 for D (6 bases). Germline V gene lookup returns CDR1 MNHEY and CDR2 SVGEGT. The CDR3 totals 15 residues. Trimming took 5 bases from V and 2 from J, leaving 16 bases between them. In DNA form, the CDR3 reads TGTGCCAGCAGTCGTACCGGGACAACTCCCTACGAGCAGTACTTC. This translates into CASSRTGTTPYEQYF.

The chain recombines TRBV28 with TRBJ1-2; tentatively, D is TRBD1 (5 bases). CDR3 size: 15 residues. Trimming pared 3 bases from V and 5 bases from J, leaving 16 bases between. Per germline, CDR1 MDHEN and CDR2 SYDVKM. The CDR3 loop is CASSFSLTVYYGYTF. CDR3 DNA sequence: TGTGCCAGCAGTTTTTCCCTGACAGTTTATTATGGCTACACCTTC.

The chain recombines TRBV4-3 with TRBJ2-3; D gene uncertain. The V end lost 0 bases, the J end lost 2 bases, and 15 bases lay between the germline ends. This CDR3 contains 17 residues. Germline V lookup: CDR1 LGHNA, CDR2 YSLEER. CDR3 region: CASSQDPGPKVTDTQYF. As DNA, the CDR3 is TGCGCCAGCAGCCAAGACCCTGGCCCGAAAGTCACAGATACGCAGTATTTT.

The V call is TRBV2, the J call TRBJ2-7; D not resolved. The CDR3 is 11 amino acids. The V gene lost 4 bases and the J gene lost 12 bases, with 13 bases spanning the gap. Germline CDR1 and CDR2: SNHLY and FYNNEI. Here the CDR3 reads CASSVVLETYF. In nucleotides, the CDR3 is TGTGCCAGCAGTGTGGTTTTGGAGACGTACTTC.

The chain is built from TRBV7-2 and TRBJ1-5; D uncertain. Germline CDR1 SGHTA, CDR2 FQGNSA. The germline V and J ends were trimmed by 0 bases and 2 bases, with 8 bases remaining between them. This CDR3 region has 15 residues. The CDR3 reads CASSLALRGNQPQHF. CDR3 DNA sequence: TGTGCCAGCAGCTTAGCCCTTAGGGGCAATCAGCCCCAGCATTTT. Full variable domain (remainder filled in from reference TRBV7-2 and TRBJ1-5): GAGVSQSPSNKVTEKGKDVELRCDPISGHTALYWYRQSLGQGLEFLIYFQGNSAPDKSGLPSDRFSAERTGGSVSTLTIQRTQQEDSAVYLCASSLALRGNQPQHFGDGTRLSIL.